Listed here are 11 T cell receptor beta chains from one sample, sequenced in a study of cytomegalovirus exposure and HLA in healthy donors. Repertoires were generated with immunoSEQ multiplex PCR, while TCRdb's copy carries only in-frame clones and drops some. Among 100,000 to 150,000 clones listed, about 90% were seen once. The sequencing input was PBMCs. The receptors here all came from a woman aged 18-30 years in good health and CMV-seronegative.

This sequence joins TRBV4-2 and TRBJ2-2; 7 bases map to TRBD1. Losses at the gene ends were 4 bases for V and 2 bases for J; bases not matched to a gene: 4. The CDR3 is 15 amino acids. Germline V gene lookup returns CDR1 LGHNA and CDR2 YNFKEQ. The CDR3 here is CASSRTGDNTGELFF. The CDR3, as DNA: TGTGCCAGCAGCCGAACAGGGGACAACACCGGGGAGCTGTTTTTT.

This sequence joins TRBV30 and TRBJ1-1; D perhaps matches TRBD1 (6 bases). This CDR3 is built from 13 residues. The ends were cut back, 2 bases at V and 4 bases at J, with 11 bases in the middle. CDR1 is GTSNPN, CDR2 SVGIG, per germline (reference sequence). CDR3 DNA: TGTGCCTGGAGTTACACAGGGAGCACTGAAGCTTTCTTT. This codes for CAWSYTGSTEAFF.

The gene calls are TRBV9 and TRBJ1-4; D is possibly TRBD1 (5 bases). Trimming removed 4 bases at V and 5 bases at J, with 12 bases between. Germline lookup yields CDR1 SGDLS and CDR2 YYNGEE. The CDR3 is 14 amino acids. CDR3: CASSRGTVNEKLFF. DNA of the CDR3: TGTGCCAGCAGCCGCGGGACGGTCAATGAAAAACTGTTTTTT.

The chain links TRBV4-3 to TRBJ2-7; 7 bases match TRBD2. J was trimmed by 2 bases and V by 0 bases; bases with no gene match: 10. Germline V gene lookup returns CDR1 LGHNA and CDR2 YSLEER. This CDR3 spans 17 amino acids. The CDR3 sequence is CASSQDTAGSTTYEQYF. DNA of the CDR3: TGCGCCAGCAGCCAAGATACAGCGGGGTCCACTACCTACGAGCAGTACTTC.

For the CDR3, the DNA is TGTGCCAGCAGCTCCATCAGGATCACAGATACGCAGTATTTT. This gives the protein CASSSIRITDTQYF. This rearrangement joins TRBV7-8 to TRBJ2-3; no firm D call. V lost 4 bases, J lost 2 bases, and 10 bases lay in between. This CDR3 region has 14 residues. Germline CDR1 and CDR2: SGHVS and FQNEAQ.

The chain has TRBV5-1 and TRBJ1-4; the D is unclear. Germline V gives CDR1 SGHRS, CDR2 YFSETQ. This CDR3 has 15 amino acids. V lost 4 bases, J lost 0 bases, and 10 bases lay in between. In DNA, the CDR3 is TGCGCCAGCAGCCGGACTGACGCAACTAATGAAAAACTGTTTTTT. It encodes CASSRTDATNEKLFF.

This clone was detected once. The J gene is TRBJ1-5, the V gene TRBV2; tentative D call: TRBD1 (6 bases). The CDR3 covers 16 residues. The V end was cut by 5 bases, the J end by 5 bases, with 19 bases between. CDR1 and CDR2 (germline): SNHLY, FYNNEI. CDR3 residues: CASSPPGHRGDQPQHF. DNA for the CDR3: TGTGCCAGCAGTCCCCCGGGACACCGAGGGGATCAGCCCCAGCATTTT.

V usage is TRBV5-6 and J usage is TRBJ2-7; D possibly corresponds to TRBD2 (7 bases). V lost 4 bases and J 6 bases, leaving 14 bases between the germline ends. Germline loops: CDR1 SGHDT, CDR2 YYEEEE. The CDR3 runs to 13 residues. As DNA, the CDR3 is TGTGCCAGCAGCGATCGGGGGGCCGGCGAGCAGTACTTC. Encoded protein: CASSDRGAGEQYF.

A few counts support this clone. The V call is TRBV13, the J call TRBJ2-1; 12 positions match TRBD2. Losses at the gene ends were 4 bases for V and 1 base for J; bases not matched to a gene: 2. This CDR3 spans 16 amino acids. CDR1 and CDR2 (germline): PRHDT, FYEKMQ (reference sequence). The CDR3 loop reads CASSSSGRGSYNEQFF. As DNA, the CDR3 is TGTGCCAGCAGCTCTAGCGGGAGGGGATCCTACAATGAGCAGTTCTTC.

DNA for the CDR3: TGTGCCACCAGCTTGCTGACAGGAAACACCATATATTTT. It translates to CATSLLTGNTIYF. This rearrangement joins TRBV15 to TRBJ1-3, with D unclear. The CDR3 extends over 13 amino acids. V dropped 5 bases and J dropped 4 bases, with 9 bases sitting between them. CDR1 and CDR2 from the germline V gene are LNHNV and YYDKDF (reference sequence).

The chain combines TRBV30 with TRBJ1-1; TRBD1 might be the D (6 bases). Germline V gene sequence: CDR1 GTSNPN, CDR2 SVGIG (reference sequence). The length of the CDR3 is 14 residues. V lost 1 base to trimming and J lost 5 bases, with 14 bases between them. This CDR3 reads CAWSARGRGTEAFF. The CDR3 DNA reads TGTGCCTGGAGTGCTAGGGGTAGGGGGACTGAAGCTTTCTTT.